The clone carrying this T cell receptor (beta chain) showed up just a few times. Its antigen is still unknown. Once RNA had been extracted, it was reverse transcribed into cDNA to act as the sequencing template. The repertoire was sequenced with immunoSEQ multiplex PCR; TCRdb's copy has only in-frame clones and lacks some. The repertoire holds about 210,000 clones, with over 40% as singletons. The sample comes from a study of CD8+ T cells in alopecia areata. Study-level points and caveats: Patients shared TCRs less clearly than mice did, possibly owing to HLA. Researchers report lesional scalp, most notably alopecia totalis/universalis, outstripped normal scalp in clonality. Under tofacitinib, fewer expanded CD8+ clones appeared among the top 100 scalp clones.

CDR1 and CDR2 (germline): SGHNT, YYREEE (reference sequence). Trimming shortened V by 3 bases and J by 4 bases, and 10 bases separated the two germline ends. The CDR3 has 13 residues. Treatment described: oral pan-JAK inhibitor, 5-10 mg twice daily. The V and J genes are TRBV5-4 and TRBJ2-5; no firm D call. Here the sequenced sample was CD4+ T cells sorted from blood, taken around week 36, from a patient treated with tofacitinib. The receptor's source is a human donor with alopecia areata. CDR3 DNA: TGTGCCAGCAGCTCCGAAATCCGAGAGACCCAGTACTTC. Its translation is CASSSEIRETQYF.